A single sample is the source of the 30 T cell receptor beta chains below, sequenced in a study of shared clonotypes between healthy human individuals. Method: immunoSEQ multiplex PCR; TCRdb's copy keeps in-frame clones and lacks some. The table lists around 2.5 million clones, 90% to 95% of them singletons. Sequenced sample: naive CD4+ T cells from PBMCs. Subset given: CD45RA+ positively selected. The source is a man aged 18 to 29 in good health. Some clones in this sample may be carry-over from other donors' samples.

This chain uses TRBV7-8 with TRBJ2-7, with 10 positions matching TRBD2. Germline values: CDR1 SGHVS, CDR2 FQNEAQ. This CDR3 spans 14 amino acids. After removal of 5 bases from V and 3 bases from J, the junction contained 4 bases not matched to a gene. The CDR3 is CASSRTSGNYEQYF. DNA for the CDR3: TGTGCCAGCAGCCGAACTAGCGGGAACTACGAGCAGTACTTC.

This chain joins TRBV7-2 and TRBJ2-7, with TRBD2 as a possible D gene (6 bases). V lost 3 bases and J lost 2, with 11 bases in between. The CDR3 loop spans 14 amino acids. The germline gives CDR1 SGHTA, CDR2 FQGNSA. The CDR3 coding sequence is TGTGCCAGCAGCTTCGGTGGGAGGACCTACGAGCAGTACTTC. It yields the protein CASSFGGRTYEQYF.

The DNA of the CDR3 is TGCGCCAGCAGCTTGGACGGCGGACCTTACTCTGGAAACACCATATATTTT. It specifies CASSLDGGPYSGNTIYF. The chain recombines TRBV5-1 with TRBJ1-3; D is uncertain. The CDR3 extends over 17 amino acids. Trimming took off 0 bases at V and 0 bases at J, with 13 bases between the two ends. Germline CDR1 SGHRS, CDR2 YFSETQ.

The rearrangement uses TRBV5-1 and TRBJ1-1; D gene uncertain. This CDR3 spans 15 amino acids. Trimming took off 0 bases at V and 5 bases at J, with 14 bases between the two ends. CDR1 and CDR2 (germline): SGHRS, YFSETQ. The CDR3 DNA follows: TGCGCCAGCAGCTTGGCGGGCCAGGCTGAAACTGAAGCTTTCTTT. Its translation: CASSLAGQAETEAFF.

This clone was recorded once. This chain joins TRBV28 and TRBJ1-4; D is undetermined. With 6 bases removed from V and 6 bases from J, the gap between germline ends came to 17 bases. CDR1 MDHEN and CDR2 SYDVKM come from the germline V gene. This CDR3 comprises 15 residues. The CDR3 region is CASRETGPRDEKLFF. The CDR3 region has the DNA TGTGCCAGCAGGGAGACGGGTCCTCGGGATGAAAAACTGTTTTTT.

Details on this clone: The same CDR3 is also encoded by other DNA sequences in this sample. The J gene is TRBJ2-3, the V gene TRBV12-5; unclear D gene. The CDR3 runs to 13 residues. V shed 2 bases and J shed 4 bases, with 7 bases lying between them. Germline CDR1 reads LGHNT; CDR2 reads FRNRAP. This chain's CDR3 is CASGLTSSDTQYF. As DNA, the CDR3 is TGTGCTAGTGGTTTGACAAGTTCAGATACGCAGTATTTT.

CDR3 nucleotide sequence: TGTGCCAGCAGTCTTCGGGAGCGGGCGACTTTGAGCTCCTACAATGAGCAGTTCTTC. This translates into CASSLRERATLSSYNEQFF. The rearrangement uses TRBV7-9 and TRBJ2-1; perhaps TRBD2 as D (6 bases). Trimming shortened V by 6 bases and J by 0 bases, and 24 bases separated the two germline ends. Germline CDR1 reads SEHNR; CDR2 reads FQNEAQ (reference sequence). The CDR3 is 19 residues long.

The chain uses TRBV5-1 and TRBJ2-7; D call uncertain. The CDR3 is made up of 15 amino acids. Looked up from germline, CDR1 is SGHRS and CDR2 is YFSETQ. Trimming shortened V by 1 base and J by 3 bases, and 14 bases separated the two germline ends. As DNA, the CDR3 is TGCGCCAGCAGCTTGTTTGCTCAGAAGGACTACGAGCAGTACTTC. Its translation: CASSLFAQKDYEQYF.

This clone was recorded a few times. This CDR3 is also generated by other DNA sequences in the sample. The chain employs TRBV18 and TRBJ2-7, with unresolved D. In germline, CDR1 is KGHSH, CDR2 LQKENI. The CDR3 has 13 amino acids. Trimming shortened V by 6 bases and J by 5 bases, and 14 bases separated the two germline ends. CDR3 nucleotides: TGTGCCAGCTCTCCAGCCTCTTCCCACGAGCAGTACTTC. The encoded protein is CASSPASSHEQYF.

This rearrangement joins TRBV30 to TRBJ1-1; possibly TRBD1 for D (6 bases). CDR1 and CDR2 from the germline V gene are GTSNPN and SVGIG (reference sequence). CDR3 length equals 13 residues. Trimming cost V 2 bases and J 1 base, with 8 bases left between them. For the CDR3, the DNA is TGTGCCTGGAGTACAGGGCCGAACACTGAAGCTTTCTTT. Protein product: CAWSTGPNTEAFF. Full variable domain (outside the CDR3, taken from reference TRBV30 and TRBJ1-1): SQTIHQWPATLVQPVGSPLSLECTVEGTSNPNLYWYRQAAGRGLQLLFYSVGIGQISSEVPQNLSASRPQDRQFILSSKKLLLSDSGFYLCAWSTGPNTEAFFGQGTRLTVV.

The chain carries TRBV6-5 and TRBJ2-1; D not certain. The CDR3 loop spans 14 amino acids. Germline CDR1 reads MNHEY; CDR2 reads SVGAGI. The V gene lost 1 base and the J gene lost 7 bases, with 11 bases spanning the gap. CDR3 loop: CASSYYGSGNEQFF. CDR3 DNA: TGTGCCAGCAGTTACTATGGGTCCGGGAATGAGCAGTTCTTC.

The chain is built from TRBV10-3 and TRBJ1-5; no clear D. From germline, CDR1 is ENHRY and CDR2 SYGVKD. This CDR3 contains 16 residues. V lost 4 bases, J lost 4 bases, and 17 bases lay in between. The chain's CDR3 is CAISALGGAPNQPQHF. The CDR3 DNA sequence: TGTGCCATCAGTGCCTTGGGAGGAGCCCCTAATCAGCCCCAGCATTTT.

A word on this clone: Other DNA variants within this sample encode the same CDR3. The V gene is TRBV2, the J gene TRBJ2-3; D possibly corresponds to TRBD2 (6 bases). Trimming shortened V by 7 bases and J by 3 bases, and 14 bases separated the two germline ends. The CDR3 loop spans 14 amino acids. Germline values: CDR1 SNHLY, CDR2 FYNNEI. As DNA, the CDR3 is TGTGCCAGCACTGAGCTAGCGAGTACAGATACGCAGTATTTT. Protein product: CASTELASTDTQYF.

The chain employs TRBV6-1 and TRBJ1-4; 7 bases are shared with TRBD1. V lost 3 bases, J lost 7 bases, and 8 bases stayed unmatched. The germline V gene has CDR1 MNHNS and CDR2 SASEGT. The CDR3 spans 15 residues. CDR3 in DNA: TGTGCCAGCAGTGACAGGGACAGACGAAGTGAAAAACTGTTTTTT. Encoded protein: CASSDRDRRSEKLFF.

The chain is built from TRBV4-3 and TRBJ2-3, with TRBD2 matching 12 bases. The CDR3 covers 19 residues. CDR1 LGHNA and CDR2 YSLEER come from the germline V gene. The trim removed 4 bases at V and 2 bases at J, leaving 13 bases unmatched. CDR3 bases: TGCGCCAGCAGCCCCTGCGGCTCTGGGACTAGCGGGTCCACAGATACGCAGTATTTT. Translated: CASSPCGSGTSGSTDTQYF.

The DNA of the CDR3 is TGTGCCAGCAGCTCCGTGGGGCGGGGGCCCCTTCTGGATGGCTACACCTTC. Translating gives CASSSVGRGPLLDGYTF. The chain couples TRBV7-2 to TRBJ1-2; a possible D gene is TRBD1 (6 bases). Germline V lookup: CDR1 SGHTA, CDR2 FQGNSA. This CDR3 comprises 17 residues. V was cut by 4 bases and J by 6 bases, with 24 bases left in between.

The chain links TRBV28 to TRBJ2-6; TRBD1 matches 7 bases. CDR1 and CDR2 (germline): MDHEN, SYDVKM. V dropped 2 bases and J dropped 0; count of bases not matched to a gene: 4. The CDR3 is made up of 17 amino acids. DNA of the CDR3: TGTGCCAGCAGTTTAACGGGACAGTTCTCTGGGGCCAACGTCCTGACTTTC. Residues: CASSLTGQFSGANVLTF.

About this clone: This specimen includes other DNA sequences encoding the same CDR3. The chain recombines TRBV5-1 with TRBJ2-5; D may be TRBD1 (5 bases). Germline CDR1 reads SGHRS; CDR2 reads YFSETQ. There are 15 residues in the CDR3. Trimming left V 0 bases short and J 0 bases short, with 9 bases between. Here the CDR3 reads CASSLGGRYQETQYF. The CDR3 nucleotides are TGCGCCAGCAGCTTGGGGGGCAGATACCAAGAGACCCAGTACTTC.

V usage is TRBV7-2 and J usage is TRBJ1-2, with D possibly matching TRBD1 (6 bases). With 5 bases removed from V and 0 bases from J, the gap between germline ends came to 13 bases. The germline V gene encodes CDR1 SGHTA and CDR2 FQGNSA. The CDR3 runs 15 residues. The DNA of the CDR3 is TGTGCCAGCAGCCTAAGGACAGTTACTAACTATGGCTACACCTTC. Encoded protein: CASSLRTVTNYGYTF.

The CDR3 nucleotides are TGTGCCAGCAGTAGGGAGCCGGGCAGGGGGCACCATGAGCAGTTCTTC. This sequence encodes CASSREPGRGHHEQFF. The genes are TRBV27 and TRBJ2-1, with TRBD1 matching over 8 bases. The germline V gene has CDR1 MNHEY and CDR2 SMNVEV (reference sequence). V lost 5 bases to trimming and J lost 8 bases; unmatched junction nucleotides: 14. The CDR3 is made up of 16 amino acids.

This clone was seen just once. The chain carries TRBV7-3 and TRBJ2-1; TRBD2 matches at 7 bases. Trimming took 5 bases from V and 1 from J; bases not matched to a gene: 5. Germline CDR1 is SGHTA and CDR2 is FQGTGA. This CDR3 has 15 amino acids. The CDR3 region is CASSPLADSYNEQFF. CDR3 bases: TGTGCCAGCAGCCCGCTAGCGGATTCCTACAATGAGCAGTTCTTC.

V gene TRBV28 combines with J gene TRBJ2-7, with no clear D. The CDR3 extends over 12 amino acids. V lost 6 bases to trimming and J lost 3 bases, with 9 bases between them. In germline, CDR1 is MDHEN, CDR2 SYDVKM. The CDR3 sequence: CASRRNIYEQYF. The CDR3 DNA sequence: TGTGCCAGCAGACGGAACATCTACGAGCAGTACTTC. The full variable domain, rest sourced from reference TRBV28 and TRBJ2-7, is DVKVTQSSRYLVKRTGEKVFLECVQDMDHENMFWYRQDPGLGLRLIYFSYDVKMKEKGDIPEGYSVSREKKERFSLILESASTNQTSMYLCASRRNIYEQYFGPGTRLTVT.

V gene TRBV18 combines with J gene TRBJ1-1; possibly TRBD1 for D (5 bases). Germline V gene sequence: CDR1 KGHSH, CDR2 LQKENI. The germline V and J ends were trimmed by 5 bases and 5 bases, with 9 bases remaining between them. The CDR3 extends over 12 amino acids. CDR3 amino acids: CASSSWGTEAFF. DNA of the CDR3: TGTGCCAGCTCATCCTGGGGGACTGAAGCTTTCTTT. Drawing the rest from reference TRBV18 and TRBJ1-1, the complete variable domain is NAGVMQNPRHLVRRRGQEARLRCSPMKGHSHVYWYRQLPEEGLKFMVYLQKENIIDESGMPKERFSAEFPKEGPSILRIQQVVRGDSAAYFCASSSWGTEAFFGQGTRLTVV.

The chain combines TRBV18 with TRBJ2-2, with D possibly TRBD1 on 5 matching bases. The CDR3 has 15 amino acids. Germline assignment: CDR1 KGHSH and CDR2 LQKENI. V dropped 4 bases and J dropped 1 base, with 10 bases sitting between them. CDR3 DNA: TGTGCCAGCTCACTATCAACAGGGAACACCGGGGAGCTGTTTTTT. Protein: CASSLSTGNTGELFF. Filled out from reference TRBV18 and TRBJ2-2, the complete variable domain reads NAGVMQNPRHLVRRRGQEARLRCSPMKGHSHVYWYRQLPEEGLKFMVYLQKENIIDESGMPKERFSAEFPKEGPSILRIQQVVRGDSAAYFCASSLSTGNTGELFFGEGSRLTVL.

This chain joins TRBV7-8 and TRBJ1-2; D gene unclear. Trimming removed 0 bases at V and 7 bases at J, with 9 bases between. This CDR3 spans 13 amino acids. Germline CDR1 reads SGHVS; CDR2 reads FQNEAQ. CDR3 region: CASSLAGQIGYTF. As DNA, the CDR3 is TGTGCCAGCAGCTTAGCGGGTCAAATTGGCTACACCTTC.

This clone turned up a few times. The genes are TRBV29-1 and TRBJ1-1; no clear D gene. The V gene lost 7 bases and the J gene lost 0 bases, with 12 bases spanning the gap. CDR3 size: 13 residues. Germline V gene lookup returns CDR1 SQVTM and CDR2 ANQGSEA. DNA for the CDR3: TGCAGCGCCCTCTCCGGAGTGAACACTGAAGCTTTCTTT. As protein: CSALSGVNTEAFF. The full variable domain, rest sourced from reference TRBV29-1 and TRBJ1-1, is SAVISQKPSRDICQRGTSLTIQCQVDSQVTMMFWYRQQPGQSLTLIATANQGSEATYESGFVIDKFPISRPNLTFSTLTVSNMSPEDSSIYLCSALSGVNTEAFFGQGTRLTVV.

The chain joins TRBV27 to TRBJ2-7; 12 bases align to TRBD2. V shed 9 bases and J 1 base; nucleotides not matched to a gene: 19. CDR3 length: 19 amino acids. Germline assignment: CDR1 MNHEY and CDR2 SMNVEV (reference sequence). Here the CDR3 DNA reads TGTGCCAGTTTTCCCGCTAGCGGGAGGGGGGGACCTACTTCCTACGAGCAGTACTTC. It codes for CASFPASGRGGPTSYEQYF.

This chain joins TRBV19 and TRBJ2-7; 10 bases fit TRBD2. Germline V gene data show CDR1 as LNHDA and CDR2 as SQIVND (reference sequence). The junction had 15 bases not matched to a gene; V was cut back by 10 bases and J by 3 bases. The CDR3 totals 16 residues. Here the CDR3 DNA reads TGTGCCACAGGGCTAGCGGGAGCGGGGGGTGTCTACGAGCAGTACTTC. Its translation is CATGLAGAGGVYEQYF. The full variable domain, with the rest looked up from reference TRBV19 and TRBJ2-7, is DGGITQSPKYLFRKEGQNVTLSCEQNLNHDAMYWYRQDPGQGLRLIYYSQIVNDFQKGDIAEGYSVSREKKESFPLTVTSAQKNPTAFYLCATGLAGAGGVYEQYFGPGTRLTVT.

This clone was observed a handful of times. J is TRBJ1-1 and V is TRBV7-6; D is ambiguous. Germline loops: CDR1 SGHVS, CDR2 FNYEAQ. Trimming pared 5 bases from V and 10 bases from J, leaving 8 bases between. The CDR3 consists of 10 residues. The CDR3 reads CASSPRRAFF. The CDR3 DNA is TGTGCCAGCAGCCCCCGGCGAGCTTTCTTT.

CDR3 residues: CASSYRQGGTEAFF. The CDR3 DNA reads as TGTGCCAGCAGCTATCGACAGGGGGGGACTGAAGCTTTCTTT. J is TRBJ1-1 and V is TRBV9; 9 bases fit TRBD1. V trimming: 4 bases; J trimming: 5 bases; junction bases outside the gene matches: 6. Germline-derived CDR1 and CDR2 are SGDLS and YYNGEE. The CDR3 length is 14 residues.